The rows below give T cell receptor beta chains drawn from one sample of a study of beta chain features in type 1 diabetes. The protocol was immunoSEQ multiplex PCR, while the TCRdb copy is restricted to in-frame clones and leaves out a portion. The sample shows 160,000 or so clones, more than 9.5% of them seen only once. What was sequenced was central memory CD4+ T cells from blood. Receptors originate from a man aged 18 to 30 in good health. Each CDR3 is given with its conserved first and last residue. A D gene is named only where the DNA matches it firmly. Expanded clones are given a class, and other clones once, few, many or no size at all.

len	abundance	v_gene	d_gene	j_gene	CDR3nt	CDR3aa
17	NA	TRBV7-2	TRBD2	TRBJ2-1	TGTGCCAGCAGCTTAGCTCCACTAGCGGGAGGCAGCAATGAGCAGTTCTTC	CASSLAPLAGGSNEQFF
15	NA	TRBV7-2	TRBD2	TRBJ2-5	TGTGCCAGCAGCACCCAAGCGGGGGGAGGAGAGACCCAGTACTTC	CASSTQAGGGETQYF
12	once	TRBV4-1	NA	TRBJ1-2	TGCGCCAGCAGCCAAGATAGAGGTTCCTACACCTTC	CASSQDRGSYTF
15	NA	TRBV13	TRBD2	TRBJ2-5	TGTGCCAGCAGCCCACCGGGACTAGCGGGAAAGACCCAGTACTTC	CASSPPGLAGKTQYF
17	NA	TRBV9	TRBD1	TRBJ2-2	TGCGCCAGCAGCGCGAGGGGACAGGGGGCGCGAACCGGGGAGCTGTTTTTT	CASSARGQGARTGELFF
13	NA	TRBV14	NA	TRBJ2-5	TGTGCCAGCAGCCAAGGGTCAGCTGAGACCCAGTACTTC	CASSQGSAETQYF
18	NA	TRBV7-2	TRBD1	TRBJ2-6	TGTGCCAGCAGCCCGCGACGGGACAGGGCGCCTGGGGCCAACGTCCTGACTTTC	CASSPRRDRAPGANVLTF
15	NA	TRBV18	NA	TRBJ2-7	TGTGCCAGCTCACCACAACAGGGTTTCTACTACGAGCAGTACTTC	CASSPQQGFYYEQYF
14	few	TRBV28	TRBD1	TRBJ1-2	TGTGCCAGCAGTTTATCGAACAGGGGAGGTGGCTACACCTTC	CASSLSNRGGGYTF
15	many	TRBV7-9	TRBD2	TRBJ2-7	TGTGCCAGCAGCGAGAGGTACCTAGCGGGAGGACCGATGGACTTC	CASSERYLAGGPMDF
15	few	TRBV4-3	NA	TRBJ2-5	TGCGCCAGCAGCCAGGAAAGTAGGGCCGTAGGGACCCAGTACTTC	CASSQESRAVGTQYF
14	NA	TRBV5-1	TRBD1	TRBJ2-5	TGCGCCAGCAGCAAAGGGACAGGGTCGGAGACCCAGTACTTC	CASSKGTGSETQYF
13	NA	TRBV9	NA	TRBJ1-3	TGTGCCAGCCAGGGTGGCTCTGGAAACACCATATATTTT	CASQGGSGNTIYF
14	many	TRBV18	NA	TRBJ2-7	TGTGCCAGCTCACCCCCGGGACGCTCCTACGAGCAGTACTTC	CASSPPGRSYEQYF
15	NA	TRBV7-8	NA	TRBJ2-1	TGTGCCAGCAGCTTACCTATTAGACAGGTTGGCGAGCAGTTCTTC	CASSLPIRQVGEQFF
12	NA	TRBV29-1	NA	TRBJ1-6	TGCAGCGTTGGCCAGGGGAAGGGCCCCCTCCACTTT	CSVGQGKGPLHF
14	NA	TRBV7-2	NA	TRBJ2-7	TGTGCCAGCAGCCCCGACAGGACTGCCTACGAGCAGTACTTC	CASSPDRTAYEQYF
16	NA	TRBV7-6	TRBD2	TRBJ2-3	TGTGCCAGCAGCTTTCGACTAGCGGGAGTTGCAGATACGCAGTATTTT	CASSFRLAGVADTQYF
14	NA	TRBV7-9	NA	TRBJ2-5	TGTGCCAGCAGACAAGGGACCTCTCTGGGGACCCAGTACTTC	CASRQGTSLGTQYF
14	NA	TRBV28	TRBD2	TRBJ2-7	TGTGCCAGCAACCCGGGACTAGCGGGCTACGAGCAGTACTTC	CASNPGLAGYEQYF
16	few	TRBV5-1	TRBD1	TRBJ2-1	TGCGCCAGCAGCTACCGCTTCCCGGGACAGGGCAATGAGCAGTTCTTC	CASSYRFPGQGNEQFF
17	few	TRBV21-1	NA	TRBJ2-5	TGTGCCAGCAGCAAATCGGGTCGACCCTCCCGGCGGGAGACCCAGTACTTC	CASSKSGRPSRRETQYF